This TCR beta chain was sequenced for a study of patients and donors after allogeneic stem cell transplantation. V shed 6 bases and J shed 2 bases, with 2 bases lying between them. This CDR3 has 11 residues. This clonotype showed up just a few times. TCRdb independently ran MiXCR on the RT-PCR reads; one entry per CDR3 protein. The sample has tens of thousands of distinct CDR3 sequences, 26% seen once. The sample taken for sequencing was blood, either unsorted or a sorted T cell fraction (not recorded which). The chain is built from TRBV12-3 or TRBV12-4 and TRBJ2-1; D gene uncertain. This TCR came from a human donor who was either an allogeneic HSCT recipient or a stem cell or donor lymphocyte infusion donor (not recorded which). It is not recorded whose cells these are; they may come from a transplant donor. CDR3 amino acids: CASRAYNEQFF. CDR3 coding DNA: TGTGCCAGCAGGGCCTACAATGAGCAGTTCTTC.